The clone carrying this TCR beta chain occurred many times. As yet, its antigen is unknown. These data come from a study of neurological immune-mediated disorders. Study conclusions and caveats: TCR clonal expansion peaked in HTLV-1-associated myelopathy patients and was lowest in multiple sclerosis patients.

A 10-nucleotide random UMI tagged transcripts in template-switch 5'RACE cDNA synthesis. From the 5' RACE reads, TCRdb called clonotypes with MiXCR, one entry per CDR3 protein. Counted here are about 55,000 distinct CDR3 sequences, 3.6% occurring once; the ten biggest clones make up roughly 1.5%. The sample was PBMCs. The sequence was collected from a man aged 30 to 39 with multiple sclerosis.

The chain's CDR3 is CSAMEGAREQYF. For the CDR3, the DNA is TGCAGTGCCATGGAGGGGGCCCGCGAGCAGTACTTC. This chain links TRBV20-1 with TRBJ2-7; maybe TRBD1 (7 bases). This CDR3 contains 12 residues. Deletions cut 6 bases from V and 6 bases from J, with 15 bases between. The germline V gene encodes CDR1 DFQATT and CDR2 SNEGSKA (reference sequence).